Listed below are T cell receptor beta chains from one sample, sequenced in a study of cytomegalovirus exposure and HLA in healthy donors. Libraries were prepared by immunoSEQ multiplex PCR; TCRdb keeps only in-frame clonotypes and omits some of them. This sample has about 200,000 clones, with roughly 68% found just once. The sample comprised PBMCs. The receptors were gathered from a woman aged 25-40 years in good health and CMV-seronegative. The CDR3 runs from the conserved cysteine through the conserved F or W. D genes are given only for firm matches. Clone size, where shown, is once, few, many, or a class for clones that have expanded.

abundance | j_gene | len | v_gene | d_gene | CDR3nt | CDR3aa
- | TRBJ2-2 | 17 | TRBV7-6 | - | TGTGCCAGCAGCTTAGCGCGGGGCGGGAAGAACACCGGGGAGCTGTTTTTT | CASSLARGGKNTGELFF
- | TRBJ1-2 | 15 | TRBV11-2 | TRBD1 | TGTGCCAGCAGCTTAGGACGCGGGACAGGGGGAGGCTACACCTTC | CASSLGRGTGGGYTF
- | TRBJ1-1 | 14 | TRBV11-2 | TRBD1 | TGTGCCAGCAGCTTAATCCAGGGGGTAACTGAAGCTTTCTTT | CASSLIQGVTEAFF
- | TRBJ1-2 | 16 | TRBV27 | TRBD1 | TGTGCCAGCAGTTTATCGACAGGGGGCACATTCTATGGCTACACCTTC | CASSLSTGGTFYGYTF
few | TRBJ1-1 | 15 | TRBV11-3 | - | TGTGCCAGCAGCCCCGGGGGGGACACTAACACTGAAGCTTTCTTT | CASSPGGDTNTEAFF
- | TRBJ2-2 | 15 | TRBV7-8 | - | TGTGCCAGCAGCCCTAGGAGATTGGTGTCCGGGGAGCTGTTTTTT | CASSPRRLVSGELFF
few | TRBJ2-7 | 14 | TRBV7-3 | - | TGTGCCAGCAGCTTAGGAGACAGGCTGGATGAGCAGTACTTC | CASSLGDRLDEQYF
- | TRBJ2-5 | 15 | TRBV29-1 | TRBD1 | TGCAGCGTTGGGGATCTGGGACAGGGGGGAGAGACCCAGTACTTC | CSVGDLGQGGETQYF
- | TRBJ1-5 | 13 | TRBV19 | - | TGTGCCAGTAGTACAGGGAGGGCGGCTCCCCAGCATTTT | CASSTGRAAPQHF
- | TRBJ2-7 | 11 | TRBV2 | - | TGTGCCAGCAGTACAAGTTACGAGCAGTACTTC | CASSTSYEQYF
- | TRBJ2-5 | 15 | TRBV7-9 | TRBD1 | TGTGCCAGCAGCGCCTGGGACAGCGATGAAGAGACCCAGTACTTC | CASSAWDSDEETQYF
- | TRBJ2-2 | 14 | TRBV7-3 | - | TGTGCCAGCAGCCAAAGGACTGGCACCGGGGAGCTGTTTTTT | CASSQRTGTGELFF
- | TRBJ2-5 | 12 | TRBV30 | TRBD1 | TGTGCCTGTAAACAGGGGGCGAAGACCCAGTACTTC | CACKQGAKTQYF
- | TRBJ2-7 | 13 | TRBV2 | - | TGTGCCAGCAGTGCAACAGGGCCCGCGTCTCCGTACTTC | CASSATGPASPYF
- | TRBJ2-1 | 14 | TRBV27 | TRBD1 | TGTGCCAGCAGTTTGACAGGGGGGTCTAATGAGCAGTTCTTC | CASSLTGGSNEQFF
once | TRBJ1-2 | 14 | TRBV18 | - | TGTGCCAGCTCACCACAGATGGCCAACTATGGCTACACCTTC | CASSPQMANYGYTF
- | TRBJ1-1 | 14 | TRBV6-6 | - | TGTGCCAGCAGTTACAGGGGTAGAGGCACTGAAGCTTTCTTT | CASSYRGRGTEAFF
- | TRBJ2-7 | 13 | TRBV15 | - | TGTGCCACCAGCAGAGGGGAGGTGAGGGAGCAGTACTTC | CATSRGEVREQYF
- | TRBJ1-2 | 15 | TRBV29-1 | - | TGCAGCGTTGGAGGTTTTACGGCCCTCCCGGGGGGCTACACCTTC | CSVGGFTALPGGYTF
- | TRBJ1-6 | 16 | TRBV7-2 | - | TGTGCCAGCAGCTTAGATTTAGACCCAGGGAATTCACCCCTCCACTTT | CASSLDLDPGNSPLHF
few | TRBJ2-7 | 13 | TRBV2 | TRBD1 | TGTGCCTGCTCTGGGGACAGGGTATACGAGCAGTACTTC | CACSGDRVYEQYF
- | TRBJ2-7 | 16 | TRBV10-1 | TRBD2 | TGCGCCAGCAGTGGAAAGACTAGCGGCAACTCCTACGAGCAGTACTTC | CASSGKTSGNSYEQYF
- | TRBJ2-1 | 16 | TRBV4-1 | - | TGCGCCAGCAGCCAAGTGGGTTGGTCTCTGGGCCATGAGCAGTTCTTC | CASSQVGWSLGHEQFF
- | TRBJ1-5 | 14 | TRBV19 | TRBD1 | TGTGCCAGTAGTACGGGACAGACCTATCAGCCCCAGCATTTT | CASSTGQTYQPQHF
- | TRBJ2-2 | 13 | TRBV7-9 | - | TGTGCCAGCAGCTTACTCAACACCGGGGAGCTGTTTTTT | CASSLLNTGELFF
once | TRBJ2-2 | 14 | TRBV6-1 | TRBD1 | TGTGCCAGCAGTCCGACAGGGGTCACCGGGGAGCTGTTTTTT | CASSPTGVTGELFF
few | TRBJ2-7 | 12 | TRBV2 | - | TGTGCCAGCAGTGTAGTTTCGTACGAGCAGTACTTC | CASSVVSYEQYF